The clone carrying this TCR beta chain came up once. Its antigen is still unknown. V shed 4 bases and J shed 3 bases, with 16 bases lying between them. The CDR3 has 15 amino acids. Looked up from germline, CDR1 is SGHDT and CDR2 is YYEEEE. These data come from a study of shared clonotypes between healthy human individuals. Libraries were prepared by immunoSEQ multiplex PCR; TCRdb keeps only in-frame clonotypes and omits some of them. Of 2 million to 2.5 million clones listed, 93% are singletons. Study-wide results and caveats: Clonotype sharing among donors likely depends on sequencing depth.

Donation came from healthy HIV-negative adults that had no recent acute infections or vaccinations. Sequenced input: naive CD4+ T cells from PBMCs. As for subset: CD45RA+ positively selected. This sequence was found in a man between 18 and 35 years old in good health. Some clones in this sample may be carry-over from other donors' samples. The chain joins TRBV5-6 to TRBJ1-1, with no clear D. CDR3 loop: CASSPGPGGDTEAFF. DNA for the CDR3: TGTGCCAGCAGCCCCGGACCGGGAGGTGACACTGAAGCTTTCTTT.